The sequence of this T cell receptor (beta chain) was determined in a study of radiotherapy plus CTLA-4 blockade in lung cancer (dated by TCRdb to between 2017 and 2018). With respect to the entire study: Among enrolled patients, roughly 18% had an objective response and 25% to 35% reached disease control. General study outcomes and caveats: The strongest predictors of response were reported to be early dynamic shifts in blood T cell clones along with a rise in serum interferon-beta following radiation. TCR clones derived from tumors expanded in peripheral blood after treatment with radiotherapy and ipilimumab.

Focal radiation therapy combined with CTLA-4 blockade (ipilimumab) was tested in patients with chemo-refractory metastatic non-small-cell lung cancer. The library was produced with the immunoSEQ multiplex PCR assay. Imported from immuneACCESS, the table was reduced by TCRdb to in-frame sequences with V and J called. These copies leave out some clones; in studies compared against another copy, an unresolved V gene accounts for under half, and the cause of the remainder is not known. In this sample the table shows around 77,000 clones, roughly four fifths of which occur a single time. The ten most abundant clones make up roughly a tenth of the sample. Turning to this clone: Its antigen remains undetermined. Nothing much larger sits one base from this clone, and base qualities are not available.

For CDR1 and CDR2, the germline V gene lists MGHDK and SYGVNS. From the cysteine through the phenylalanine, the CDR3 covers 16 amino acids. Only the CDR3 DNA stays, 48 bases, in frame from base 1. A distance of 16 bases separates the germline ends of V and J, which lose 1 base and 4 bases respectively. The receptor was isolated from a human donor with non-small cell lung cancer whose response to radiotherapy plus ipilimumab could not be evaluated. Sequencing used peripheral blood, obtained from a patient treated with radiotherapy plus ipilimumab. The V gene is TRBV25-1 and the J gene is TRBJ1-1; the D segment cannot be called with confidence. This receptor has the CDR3 CASSELWRVSGTEAFF. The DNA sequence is TGTGCCAGCAGTGAATTATGGAGAGTCTCGGGCACTGAAGCTTTCTTT.